Listed here are 11 T cell receptor beta chains from one sample, sequenced in a study of CD8 T cells in ankylosing spondylitis. TCRdb re-analysed the 5' RACE reads in MiXCR, keeping a single row per CDR3 protein. The sample yields approximately 25,000 distinct CDR3 sequences, 7.9% seen once. Sequenced sample: blood. The receptors originated from a male donor with ankylosing spondylitis or in good health (not recorded which).

The rearrangement uses TRBV20-1 and TRBJ2-3; D gene uncertain. CDR1 and CDR2 (germline): DFQATT, SNEGSKA (reference sequence). This CDR3 is 15 amino acids long. V lost 1 base and J 1 base, leaving 12 bases between the germline ends. CDR3 DNA: TGCAGTGCTAGAGGAGCGCCTATTGGCACAGATACGCAGTATTTT. It translates to CSARGAPIGTDTQYF.

The chain joins TRBV12-3 or TRBV12-4 to TRBJ1-1; the D gene is possibly TRBD1 (6 bases). There are 13 residues in the CDR3. Trimming stripped 3 bases from V and 7 bases from J, with 12 bases between. CDR3 DNA: TGTGCCAGCAGTTTTCGGGGGGCGAATGAAGCTTTCTTT. Encoded protein: CASSFRGANEAFF.

This clonotype has just a few counts. CDR3 nucleotide sequence: TGTGCCAGCAGTTTTTATCATTACACTGAAGCTTTCTTT. Translating it yields CASSFYHYTEAFF. The chain employs TRBV6-2 or TRBV6-3 and TRBJ1-1; no reliable D call. CDR3 length: 13 residues. CDR1 and CDR2 (germline): MNHEY, SVGEGT. V was pared by 4 bases and J by 3 bases, with 9 bases between.

In this sample, this clonotype turned up many times. The chain is built from TRBV5-1 and TRBJ2-5; D call uncertain. CDR1 is SGHRS, CDR2 YFSETQ, per germline. Trimming cost V 2 bases and J 0 bases, with 8 bases left between them. The CDR3 runs to 14 residues. The CDR3 reads CASSLSMNQETQYF. Here the CDR3 DNA reads TGCGCCAGCAGCTTAAGTATGAACCAAGAGACCCAGTACTTC. Based on the CDR3 plus reference TRBV5-1 and TRBJ2-5, the full variable domain is KAGVTQTPRYLIKTRGQQVTLSCSPISGHRSVSWYQQTPGQGLQFLFEYFSETQRNKGNFPGRFSGRQFSNSRSEMNVSTLELGDSALYLCASSLSMNQETQYFGPGTRLLVL.

There are a few counts of this clonotype. The chain employs TRBV5-1 and TRBJ2-3; D possibly uses TRBD1 or TRBD2 (5 bases each). CDR1 is SGHRS, CDR2 YFSETQ, per germline. The V end was cut by 4 bases, the J end by 2 bases, with 17 bases between. This CDR3 contains 16 residues. CDR3 coding DNA: TGCGCCAGCAGCCGGGGACGGACGCCGATCACAGATACGCAGTATTTT. The encoded protein is CASSRGRTPITDTQYF.

This clonotype was observed a handful of times. The chain recombines TRBV7-9 with TRBJ2-3; D unclear. The V and J ends lost 0 bases and 6 bases respectively, with 13 bases between them. The CDR3 is 15 amino acids. CDR1 and CDR2 (germline): SEHNR, FQNEAQ (reference sequence). In DNA, the CDR3 is TGTGCCAGCAGCTTAGCTGTCGGATCAAGGGATACGCAGTATTTT. This encodes CASSLAVGSRDTQYF.

This clonotype was observed a few times. This chain links TRBV29-1 with TRBJ2-2; the match to TRBD1 covers 7 bases. With 0 bases clipped from V and 1 base from J, the junction kept 2 bases outside the gene matches. Germline assignment: CDR1 SQVTM and CDR2 ANQGSEA. The CDR3 has 15 residues. The CDR3 spells CSVEDGQENTGELFF. In nucleotides, the CDR3 is TGCAGCGTTGAAGACGGACAGGAGAACACCGGGGAGCTGTTTTTT.

This chain links TRBV4-2 with TRBJ2-2; weak D call: TRBD2 (6 bases). This CDR3 is 17 amino acids long. The germline V and J ends were trimmed by 0 bases and 2 bases, with 13 bases remaining between them. Germline lookup yields CDR1 LGHNA and CDR2 YNFKEQ. DNA for the CDR3: TGTGCCAGCAGCCAAGATGGGAACGGGGGTAACACCGGGGAGCTGTTTTTT. Translated, it gives CASSQDGNGGNTGELFF.

This clonotype was observed at least ten times. This chain connects TRBV11-2 to TRBJ2-3; D gene unclear. V gave up 1 base and J gave up 0 bases, with 5 bases separating them. The length of the CDR3 is 14 residues. Per germline, CDR1 SGHAT and CDR2 FQNNGV. The CDR3 nucleotides read TGTGCCAGCAGCTTAGTCTTTAGCACAGATACGCAGTATTTT. It is translated as CASSLVFSTDTQYF.

The rearrangement uses TRBV27 and TRBJ1-5; perhaps TRBD1 as D (6 bases). CDR3 length: 15 residues. Germline V gene sequence: CDR1 MNHEY, CDR2 SMNVEV (reference sequence). Trimming removed 6 bases at V and 6 bases at J, with 18 bases between. CDR3 DNA sequence: TGTGCCAGCAGCAAAGATCAGGGGATAAGTCAGCCCCAGCATTTT. Translated: CASSKDQGISQPQHF.

In its sample, this clonotype was seen many times. The gene calls are TRBV20-1 and TRBJ2-3, with 11 bases that match TRBD2. Germline CDR1 reads DFQATT; CDR2 reads SNEGSKA (reference sequence). Unmatched junction bases numbered 12, after V lost 1 base and J lost 3 bases. This CDR3 is built from 18 residues. Here the CDR3 reads CSARGRRFGTSGTDTQYF. The CDR3, as DNA: TGCAGTGCTAGAGGAAGGCGCTTTGGGACTAGCGGAACAGATACGCAGTATTTT.